This T cell receptor beta chain was observed in a study of cytomegalovirus exposure and HLA in healthy donors. The wider study: A subsequent analysis stated that the roughly 130 validation repertoires were run on the same platform as the roughly 700 first-cohort repertoires.

V was clipped by 2 bases and J by 3 bases, with 14 bases between them. Germline loops: CDR1 SGHRS, CDR2 YFSETQ. CDR3 size: 15 residues. Findings and limits, study-wide: While the bulk of TCR sequences proved rare, some public TCRs turned up in many donors. High specificity and sensitivity for cytomegalovirus status were reported for the classifier.

The assay was immunoSEQ multiplex PCR, and TCRdb's table has in-frame clones only and misses some. The sample records 95,000 to 150,000 clones, around 94% being singletons. As for this clone: Its antigen is unidentified.

This TCR was sampled from a woman under 30 in good health and CMV-seronegative. The source material was PBMCs. This chain uses TRBV5-1 with TRBJ1-1; TRBD1 might be the D (5 bases). The CDR3: CASSLRLGGDTEAFF. In DNA, the CDR3 is TGCGCCAGCAGCTTACGATTGGGAGGGGACACTGAAGCTTTCTTT.